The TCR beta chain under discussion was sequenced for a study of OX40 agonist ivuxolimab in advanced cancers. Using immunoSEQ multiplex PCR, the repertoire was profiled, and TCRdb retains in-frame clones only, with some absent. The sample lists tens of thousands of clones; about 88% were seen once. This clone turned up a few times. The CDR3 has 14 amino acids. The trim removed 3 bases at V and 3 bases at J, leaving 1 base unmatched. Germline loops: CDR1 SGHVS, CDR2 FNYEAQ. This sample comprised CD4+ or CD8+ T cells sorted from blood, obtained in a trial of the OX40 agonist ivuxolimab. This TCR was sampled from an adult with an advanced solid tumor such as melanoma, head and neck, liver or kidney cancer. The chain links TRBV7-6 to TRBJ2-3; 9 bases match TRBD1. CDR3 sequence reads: CASSFGQGTDTQYF. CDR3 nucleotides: TGTGCCAGCAGCTTCGGACAGGGGACAGATACGCAGTATTTT.